The T cell receptor (beta chain) described here comes from a study of T cells after posttransplantation cyclophosphamide. General study results and limits: TRB overlap between skin or GI tissue T cells and blood was limited. After PTCy, TRB diversity resembled that of CNI/methotrexate controls. Later post-transplant blood repertoires were often dominated by donor CD8+ memory clones.

This CDR3 is 15 amino acids long. Germline-derived CDR1 and CDR2 are SGHVS and FNYEAQ. V shed 5 bases and J 4 bases; nucleotides not matched to a gene: 4. Treatment was busulfan-fludarabine conditioning, a marrow graft, and cyclophosphamide on days +3 and +4. This clone was recorded at least ten times. Its antigen is not identified. TCRdb's table, derived via immunoSEQ multiplex PCR, lists solely in-frame clones and lacks some. Singletons are absent from the sample, which has tens of thousands of clones. This clonotype was sampled from a young adult male patient who received an allogeneic stem cell transplant from a related donor, was CMV-positive, and had no GVHD. Some T cells may possibly be graft donor cells. The source was PBMCs, collected after allogeneic stem cell transplant with posttransplant cyclophosphamide. This chain links TRBV7-6 with TRBJ1-3, with 11 bases aligning to TRBD1. DNA of the CDR3: TGTGCCAGCAGCAGGACAGGGGGCAGCGGAAACACCATATATTTT. It yields the protein CASSRTGGSGNTIYF.